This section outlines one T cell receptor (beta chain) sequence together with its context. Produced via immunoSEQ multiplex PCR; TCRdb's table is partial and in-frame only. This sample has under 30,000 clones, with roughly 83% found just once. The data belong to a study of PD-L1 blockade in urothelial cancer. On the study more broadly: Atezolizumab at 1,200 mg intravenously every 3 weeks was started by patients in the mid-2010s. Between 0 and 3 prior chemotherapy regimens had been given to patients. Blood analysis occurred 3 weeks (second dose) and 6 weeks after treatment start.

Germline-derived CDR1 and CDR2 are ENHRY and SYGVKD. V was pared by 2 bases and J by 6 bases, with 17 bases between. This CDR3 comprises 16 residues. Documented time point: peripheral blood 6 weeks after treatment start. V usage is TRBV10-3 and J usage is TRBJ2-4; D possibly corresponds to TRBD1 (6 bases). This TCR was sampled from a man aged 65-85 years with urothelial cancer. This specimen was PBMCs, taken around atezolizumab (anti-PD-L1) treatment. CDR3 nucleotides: TGTGCCATCAGTGAGACAGGGCCTGGATATACAAACATTCAGTACTTC. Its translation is CAISETGPGYTNIQYF.